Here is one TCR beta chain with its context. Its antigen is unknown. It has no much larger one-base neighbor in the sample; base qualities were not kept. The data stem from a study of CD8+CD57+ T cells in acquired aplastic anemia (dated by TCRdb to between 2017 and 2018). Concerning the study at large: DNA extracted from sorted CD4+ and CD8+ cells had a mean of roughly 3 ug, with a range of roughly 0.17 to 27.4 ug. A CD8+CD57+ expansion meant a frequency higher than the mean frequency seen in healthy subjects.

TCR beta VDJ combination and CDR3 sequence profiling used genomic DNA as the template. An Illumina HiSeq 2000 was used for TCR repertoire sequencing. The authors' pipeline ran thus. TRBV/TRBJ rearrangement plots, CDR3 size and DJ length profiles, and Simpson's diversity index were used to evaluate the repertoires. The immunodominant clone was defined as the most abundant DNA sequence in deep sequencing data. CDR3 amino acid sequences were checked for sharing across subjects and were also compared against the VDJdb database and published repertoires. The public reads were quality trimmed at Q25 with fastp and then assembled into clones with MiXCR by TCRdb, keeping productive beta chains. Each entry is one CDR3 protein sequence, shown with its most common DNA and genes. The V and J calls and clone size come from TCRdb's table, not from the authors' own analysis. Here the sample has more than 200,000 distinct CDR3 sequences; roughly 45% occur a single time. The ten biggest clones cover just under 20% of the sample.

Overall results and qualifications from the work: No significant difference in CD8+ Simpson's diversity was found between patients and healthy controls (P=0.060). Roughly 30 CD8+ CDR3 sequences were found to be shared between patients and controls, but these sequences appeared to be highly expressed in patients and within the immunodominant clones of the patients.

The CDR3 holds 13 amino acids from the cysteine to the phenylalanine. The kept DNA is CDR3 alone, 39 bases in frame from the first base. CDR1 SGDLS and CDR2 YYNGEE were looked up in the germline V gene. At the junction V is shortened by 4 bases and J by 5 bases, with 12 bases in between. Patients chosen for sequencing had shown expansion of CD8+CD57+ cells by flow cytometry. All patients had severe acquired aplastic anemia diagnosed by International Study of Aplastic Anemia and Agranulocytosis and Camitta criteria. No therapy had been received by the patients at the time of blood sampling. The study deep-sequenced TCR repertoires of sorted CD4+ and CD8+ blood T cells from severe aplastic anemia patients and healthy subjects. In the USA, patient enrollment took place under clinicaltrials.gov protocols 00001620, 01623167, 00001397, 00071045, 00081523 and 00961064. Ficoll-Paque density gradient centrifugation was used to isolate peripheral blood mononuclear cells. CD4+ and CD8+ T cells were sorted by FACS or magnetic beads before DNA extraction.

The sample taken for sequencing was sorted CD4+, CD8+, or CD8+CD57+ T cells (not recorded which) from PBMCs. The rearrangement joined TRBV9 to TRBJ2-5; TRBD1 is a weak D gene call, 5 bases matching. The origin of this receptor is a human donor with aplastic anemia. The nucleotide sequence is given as TGTGCCAGCAGCACTACAGGCCATGAGACCCAGTACTTC. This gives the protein CASSTTGHETQYF.